The 16 T cell receptor beta chains below were found in one sample sequenced in a study of Graves' ophthalmopathy and Graves' hyperthyroidism. Amplification from RNA transcripts yielded the TCR beta CDR3 regions. The library came from an HTBI-primed first-round RT-PCR and a second-round multiplex PCR. TCRdb fed the multiplex PCR reads into MiXCR, producing one record per CDR3 protein. The sample yields 500,000 to 800,000 distinct CDR3 sequences, over 40% seen once. Input material: peripheral blood. The source of these receptors is an adult man with Graves' ophthalmopathy.

This chain joins TRBV19 and TRBJ1-2; D call uncertain. Trimming took 0 bases from V and 8 from J, leaving 13 bases between them. The germline CDR1 and CDR2 sequences are LNHDA and SQIVND (reference sequence). The CDR3 totals 14 residues. This CDR3 reads CASSIDGRSKGYTF. The CDR3 nucleotides are TGTGCCAGTAGTATAGATGGGCGGTCGAAAGGCTACACCTTC.

This clonotype came up many times. The chain joins TRBV19 to TRBJ2-6; unclear D gene. V dropped 7 bases and J dropped 0 bases, with 10 bases sitting between them. Germline assignment: CDR1 LNHDA and CDR2 SQIVND (reference sequence). The CDR3 contains 15 residues. Written as DNA, the CDR3 is TGTGCCAGTAACCGAGGAAACTCTGGGGCCAACGTCCTGACTTTC. Amino acid sequence: CASNRGNSGANVLTF. Full variable domain (remainder filled in from reference TRBV19 and TRBJ2-6): DGGITQSPKYLFRKEGQNVTLSCEQNLNHDAMYWYRQDPGQGLRLIYYSQIVNDFQKGDIAEGYSVSREKKESFPLTVTSAQKNPTAFYLCASNRGNSGANVLTFGAGSRLTVL.

This clonotype was seen ten or more times. The genes are TRBV12-3 or TRBV12-4 and TRBJ1-2; D is unclear. Trimming stripped 4 bases from V and 2 bases from J, with 5 bases between. The CDR3 is 12 amino acids. In DNA, the CDR3 is TGTGCCAGCAGTTACGGGAACTATGGCTACACCTTC. It yields the protein CASSYGNYGYTF.

This chain uses TRBV5-1 with TRBJ1-2; D is uncertain. The CDR3 has 14 amino acids. Trimming cost V 0 bases and J 4 bases, with 10 bases left between them. The germline gives CDR1 SGHRS, CDR2 YFSETQ. This chain's CDR3 is CASSLVAGRYGYTF. The CDR3, as DNA: TGCGCCAGCAGCTTGGTTGCGGGTCGCTATGGCTACACCTTC.

This clonotype has a count of ten or more. V and J are TRBV7-9 and TRBJ1-2; D may be TRBD1 (5 bases). Germline V gene lookup returns CDR1 SEHNR and CDR2 FQNEAQ (reference sequence). The V end was cut by 3 bases, the J end by 7 bases, with 9 bases between. The CDR3 contains 12 residues. The chain's CDR3 is CASSFRDAGYTF. The DNA of the CDR3 is TGTGCCAGCAGCTTCAGGGACGCTGGCTACACCTTC.

A note on this clonotype: Compared with germline, one end of the junction differs, possibly owing to a read error. V usage is TRBV6-6 and J usage is TRBJ2-2, with D possibly being TRBD2 (5 bases). The V gene's germline CDR1 is MNHNY and CDR2 SVGAGI (reference sequence). The CDR3 has 15 residues. CDR3 loop: CASSSLGSTTGKLFF. CDR3 sequence (DNA): TGTGCCAGCAGTTCCCTAGGCAGTACCACCGGGAAGCTGTTTTTT.

The chain carries TRBV11-2 and TRBJ2-7; 8 bases align to TRBD1. J was trimmed by 7 bases and V by 2 bases; bases with no gene match: 10. This CDR3 is 15 amino acids long. CDR1 is SGHAT and CDR2 is FQNNGV in the germline V gene. CDR3 coding DNA: TGTGCCAGCAGCTTATTTCAACAGGGGGTTGGTGAGCAGTACTTC. Protein product: CASSLFQQGVGEQYF.

In the case of this clonotype: At one of its ends the junction is not consistent with the germline gene, which may arise from a read error. This chain joins TRBV4-1 and TRBJ2-5; 7 nucleotides agree with TRBD1. CDR3 length: 13 amino acids. Germline V gene sequence: CDR1 MGHRA, CDR2 YSYEKL. The CDR3: CASSQRRDRPSCF. For the CDR3, the DNA is TGCGCCAGCAGCCAACGCCGGGACAGACCTTCCTGCTTC.

This clonotype was observed many times. The chain combines TRBV20-1 with TRBJ1-2; D is uncertain. The CDR3 contains 11 residues. Between the trimmed V and J ends, which lost 3 bases and 8 bases, there was a span of 10 bases. Per germline, CDR1 DFQATT and CDR2 SNEGSKA (reference sequence). The CDR3 is CSARTSHGYTF. CDR3 sequence (DNA): TGCAGTGCTAGGACTTCGCACGGCTACACCTTC.

The V and J genes are TRBV10-3 and TRBJ1-4; 8 nucleotides line up with TRBD1. Germline V gives CDR1 ENHRY, CDR2 SYGVKD. The CDR3 totals 13 residues. J was trimmed by 4 bases and V by 11 bases; bases with no gene match: 6. The CDR3 DNA follows: TGTGCCGCAGAGGGACAGGTTAATGAAAAACTGTTTTTT. Translation gives CAAEGQVNEKLFF.

The CDR3, as DNA: TGTGCCAGCAGTTATTCCCCCCCCGGCGGTTCCTACGAGCAGTACTTC. Amino acid sequence: CASSYSPPGGSYEQYF. The chain uses TRBV7-4 and TRBJ2-7; the D is unclear. There are 16 residues in the CDR3. V was shortened by 6 bases and J by 1 base, with 19 bases between the two germline ends. From germline, CDR1 is SGHVT and CDR2 SQSDAQ.

V is TRBV7-9 and J is TRBJ1-5; the match to TRBD1 covers 9 bases. The CDR3 contains 14 residues. V dropped 10 bases and J dropped 7; count of bases not matched to a gene: 11. Per the germline V gene, CDR1 is SEHNR and CDR2 is FQNEAQ (reference sequence). As DNA, the CDR3 is TGTGCCATCACCCGGGACAGGGAGGAACAGCCCCAGCATTTT. This gives the protein CAITRDREEQPQHF.

Concerning this clonotype itself: One base away lies a much larger clone, so this may be a sequencing read error. This chain joins TRBV7-3 and TRBJ1-1; maybe TRBD1 (6 bases). Germline assignment: CDR1 SGHTA and CDR2 FQGTGA. The ends were cut back, 5 bases at V and 7 bases at J, with 14 bases in the middle. This CDR3 comprises 13 residues. The CDR3 DNA is TGTGCCAGCAGCGCTGGAGGGGGACTTGAAGCTTTCTTT. It encodes CASSAGGGLEAFF.

This clonotype showed up many times. The chain uses TRBV20-1 and TRBJ1-1, with 9 bases that match TRBD1. With 3 bases clipped from V and 1 base from J, the junction kept 6 bases outside the gene matches. Germline values: CDR1 DFQATT, CDR2 SNEGSKA (reference sequence). The CDR3 is 15 amino acids. DNA for the CDR3: TGCAGTGCTAGCGGGACAGGGTCGGGGAACACTGAAGCTTTCTTT. Translated, it gives CSASGTGSGNTEAFF.

The rearrangement joins TRBV19 to TRBJ2-3; TRBD1 or TRBD2 may be the D gene (5 bases each). With 9 bases removed from V and 6 bases from J, the gap between germline ends came to 16 bases. Germline V gives CDR1 LNHDA, CDR2 SQIVND (reference sequence). The CDR3 is 13 amino acids. The CDR3 bases are TGTGCCAGCAGGGCAGGGCGAGGGGATACGCAGTATTTT. It codes for CASRAGRGDTQYF.

The chain combines TRBV18 with TRBJ1-2; D ambiguous. V lost 1 base and J 6 bases, leaving 9 bases between the germline ends. There are 13 residues in the CDR3. Germline CDR1 KGHSH, CDR2 LQKENI. CDR3 sequence reads: CASSPQDGDGYTF. The DNA for the CDR3 is TGTGCCAGCTCACCACAAGATGGGGATGGCTACACCTTC.